This TCR beta chain was sequenced during a study of shared clonotypes between healthy human individuals. Study at large: CD4 naive and memory got three plates each, CD8 naive two, CD8 memory one.

This CDR3 region has 11 residues. The germline gives CDR1 GTSNPN, CDR2 SVGIG (reference sequence). V lost 3 bases, J lost 7 bases, and 9 bases lay in between. Study results and limitations: Non-shared clonotypes were found to have lower generation probabilities than the clonotypes that were shared by all four of the sorted-subset donors.

Only Caucasian adults living in Nashville, Tennessee served as donors. CD4+ cells were split into CD45RA+ naive and CD45RA-negative memory subsets. As for this clone: Its antigen is currently unknown.

Sequencing was performed with immunoSEQ multiplex PCR; in TCRdb, only in-frame clones are kept and a portion is missing. This repertoire shows 2 million to 3 million clones, roughly 93% found once; its top ten account for approximately 0.36%. J is TRBJ1-2 and V is TRBV30; no clear D gene. Sample: naive CD4+ T cells from PBMCs. Subset here: CD45RA+ positively selected. The sequence was collected from a man aged 18 to 30 in good health. Some clones in this sample may be carry-over from other donors' samples. The CDR3 sequence: CAWRIRSGYTF. In DNA form, the CDR3 reads TGTGCCTGGAGGATCCGGTCTGGCTACACCTTC. The full variable domain, in which reference TRBV30 and TRBJ1-2 provide the parts outside the CDR3, is SQTIHQWPATLVQPVGSPLSLECTVEGTSNPNLYWYRQAAGRGLQLLFYSVGIGQISSEVPQNLSASRPQDRQFILSSKKLLLSDSGFYLCAWRIRSGYTFGSGTRLTVV.